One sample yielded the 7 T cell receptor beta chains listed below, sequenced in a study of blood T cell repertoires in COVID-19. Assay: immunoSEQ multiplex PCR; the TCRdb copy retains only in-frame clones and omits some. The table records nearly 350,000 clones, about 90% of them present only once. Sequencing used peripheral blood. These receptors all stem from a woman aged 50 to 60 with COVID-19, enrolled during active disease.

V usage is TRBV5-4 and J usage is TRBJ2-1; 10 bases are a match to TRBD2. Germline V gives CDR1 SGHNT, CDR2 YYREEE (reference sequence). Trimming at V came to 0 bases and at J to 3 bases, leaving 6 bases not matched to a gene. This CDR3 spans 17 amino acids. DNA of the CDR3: TGTGCCAGCAGCTTGGCGGGTAGCGGGAGGTTCTACAATGAGCAGTTCTTC. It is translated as CASSLAGSGRFYNEQFF. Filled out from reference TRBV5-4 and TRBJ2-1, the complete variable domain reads ETGVTQSPTHLIKTRGQQVTLRCSSQSGHNTVSWYQQALGQGPQFIFQYYREEENGRGNFPPRFSGLQFPNYSSELNVNALELDDSALYLCASSLAGSGRFYNEQFFGPGTRLTVL.

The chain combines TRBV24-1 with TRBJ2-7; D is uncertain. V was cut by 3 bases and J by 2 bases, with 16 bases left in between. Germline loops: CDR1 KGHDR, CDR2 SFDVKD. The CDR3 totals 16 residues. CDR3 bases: TGTGCCACCAGTGATCCGAAGGCCCCAACAGCCTACGAGCAGTACTTC. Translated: CATSDPKAPTAYEQYF.

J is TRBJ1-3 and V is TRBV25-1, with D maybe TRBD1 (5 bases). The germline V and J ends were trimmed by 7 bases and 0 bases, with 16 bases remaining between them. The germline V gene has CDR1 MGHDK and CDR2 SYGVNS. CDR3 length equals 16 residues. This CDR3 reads CASTGYHRSSGNTIYF. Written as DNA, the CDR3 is TGTGCCAGCACCGGATACCACAGGAGCTCTGGAAACACCATATATTTT.

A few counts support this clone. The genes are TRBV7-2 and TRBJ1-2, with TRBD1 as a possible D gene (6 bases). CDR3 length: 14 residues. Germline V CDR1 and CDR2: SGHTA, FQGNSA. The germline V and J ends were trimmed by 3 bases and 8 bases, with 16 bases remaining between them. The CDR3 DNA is TGTGCCAGCAGCTTGGGGGCAGGGGTTACGGGCTACACCTTC. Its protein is CASSLGAGVTGYTF. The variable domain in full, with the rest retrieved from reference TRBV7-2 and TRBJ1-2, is GAGVSQSPSNKVTEKGKDVELRCDPISGHTALYWYRQSLGQGLEFLIYFQGNSAPDKSGLPSDRFSAERTGGSVSTLTIQRTQQEDSAVYLCASSLGAGVTGYTFGSGTRLTVV.

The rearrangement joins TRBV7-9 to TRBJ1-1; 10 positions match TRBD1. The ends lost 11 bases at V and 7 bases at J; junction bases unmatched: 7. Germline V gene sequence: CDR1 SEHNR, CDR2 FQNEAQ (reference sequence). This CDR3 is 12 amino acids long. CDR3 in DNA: TGTGCCGGGACAGGGGCGTCCCTTGAAGCTTTCTTT. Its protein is CAGTGASLEAFF.

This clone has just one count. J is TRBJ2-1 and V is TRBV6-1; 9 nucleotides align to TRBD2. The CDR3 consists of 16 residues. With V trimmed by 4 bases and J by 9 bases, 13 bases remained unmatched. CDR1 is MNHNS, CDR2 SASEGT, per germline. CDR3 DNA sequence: TGTGCCAGCAGTGCCCGTGGGGTAGCGGGAGAGGGTGAGCAGTTCTTC. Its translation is CASSARGVAGEGEQFF.

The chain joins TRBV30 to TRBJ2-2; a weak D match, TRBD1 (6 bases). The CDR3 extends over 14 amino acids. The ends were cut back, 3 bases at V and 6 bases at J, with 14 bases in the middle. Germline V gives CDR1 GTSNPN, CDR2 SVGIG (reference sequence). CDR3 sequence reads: CAWRMTGGSGELFF. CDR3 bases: TGTGCCTGGAGGATGACAGGAGGTTCCGGGGAGCTGTTTTTT.